This TCR beta chain was captured by sequencing in a study of molecular identifiers for immune sequencing clone quantification. Previously described methods and listed TCR primers produced bulk TCR libraries. TCRdb independently ran MiXCR on the PCR reads; one entry per CDR3 protein. The sample carries under 11,000 distinct CDR3 sequences, about 21% recorded once. General study points: Over 99% of effector molecules, but under 1% in naive cells, were held by clones with more than 20 RNA copies. Approximately 1 million naive cells reportedly did not prevent detection of spiked Jurkat TCR RNA from one cell.

By sample fraction, this clonotype is medium-sized (0.01 to 0.1%). Its target is unknown. The TCR was taken from a human donor in good health. Some libraries in this study had Jurkat cell RNA spiked in. Sample: naive CD8+ T cells from blood, with Jurkat cell RNA spiked in. Specified subset: FACS-sorted CD8+CD4-CCR7+CD45RA+ naive T cells.

The CDR3 bases are TGCGCCAGCAGCCTAGATCGGCAGGGGGCCTATGGCTACACCTTC. It translates to CASSLDRQGAYGYTF. The chain carries TRBV4-3 and TRBJ1-2; 8 nucleotides agree with TRBD1. There are 15 residues in the CDR3. From germline, CDR1 is LGHNA and CDR2 YSLEER. V shed 4 bases, J shed 4 bases, and the junction held 8 bases outside the gene matches.